This TCR beta chain emerged from a study of beta chain features in type 1 diabetes. This clone has only a few counts. This CDR3 spans 16 amino acids. Per germline, CDR1 ENHRY and CDR2 SYGVKD. The junction had 8 bases not matched to a gene; V was cut back by 6 bases and J by 0 bases. Every isolated RNA sample was fully reverse transcribed, so sequencing captured expressed TCRB transcripts. Data came from immunoSEQ multiplex PCR; TCRdb stores just in-frame clones and leaves some out. The sample holds some 220,000 clones, roughly 10% seen once. V gene TRBV10-3 combines with J gene TRBJ2-7; TRBD1 agrees at 10 bases. Sequencing input: central memory CD4+ T cells from blood. The sequence was collected from a man between 18 and 35 years old in good health. CDR3 residues: CAISPGQGDSSYEQYF. CDR3 in DNA: TGTGCCATCAGCCCTGGACAGGGGGATTCCTCCTACGAGCAGTACTTC.